This T cell receptor (beta chain) was sequenced during a study of neurological immune-mediated disorders. Broader study findings: Repertoires from 18 of 34 multiple sclerosis patients grouped phylogenetically into a related-CDR3 cluster, suggesting a possible signature. The study found no CDR3 amino acid sequences shared by expanded clones across subjects, suggesting private repertoires in all groups.

This clonotype showed up many times. Its specificity is not known. The CDR3 is made up of 17 amino acids. V lost 1 base to trimming and J lost 3 bases; unmatched junction nucleotides: 7. Germline V gives CDR1 SGHTA, CDR2 FQGNSA. The cDNA came from 5'RACE, which used 10-nucleotide random UMIs. TCRdb passed the 5' RACE reads through MiXCR, listing each CDR3 protein once. The sample holds 20,000 to 30,000 distinct CDR3 sequences, 2.5% seen once. The sequenced material came from PBMCs. The chain recombines TRBV7-2 with TRBJ1-1, with 11 bases identical to TRBD1. The receptor's source is a woman in her fifties or sixties with multiple sclerosis. The CDR3 loop is CASSLVLGTGGDTEAFF. The CDR3 DNA reads as TGTGCCAGCAGCTTAGTTCTTGGGACAGGGGGGGACACTGAAGCTTTCTTT.